These T cell receptor beta chains were read from a single sample in a study of blood T cell repertoires in COVID-19. Assay: immunoSEQ multiplex PCR; the TCRdb copy retains only in-frame clones and omits some. The sample carries 260,000 or so clones, approximately 90% recorded once. The sample comprised PBMCs or T cells enriched from blood (not recorded which). The origin of the receptors is a woman aged 40 to 55 with acute COVID-19. CDR3s include the opening cysteine and the closing phenylalanine or tryptophan. A D gene is named only where the DNA matches it firmly. Not all rows give a size; the values are once, few, many and, for expanded clones, a class.

J	V	size	D	DNA	CDR3
TRBJ2-7	TRBV19	NA	NA	TGTGCCAGTTCGCAGCGGTCCTACGAGCAGTACTTC	CASSQRSYEQYF
TRBJ2-7	TRBV10-2	NA	NA	TGCGCCAGCAGCCCCCCGGTTAGGACACTTCTTCCAAACGAGCAGTACTTC	CASSPPVRTLLPNEQYF
TRBJ1-1	TRBV6-5	NA	NA	TGTGCCAGCAGTCCAGACACTTGGAACACTGAAGCTTTCTTT	CASSPDTWNTEAFF
TRBJ2-7	TRBV28	NA	NA	TGTGCCAGCAGTCATACTAGGGCCCCTTATGTGCAGTACTTC	CASSHTRAPYVQYF
TRBJ1-1	TRBV29-1	NA	NA	TGCAGCGCCCCTGAGGGAGGTTTTGGCACTGAAGCTTTCTTT	CSAPEGGFGTEAFF
TRBJ2-1	TRBV4-3	NA	TRBD2	TGCGCCAGCAGCCAAGATTTTCCTGGACTAGCGGAGAAATACAATGAGCAGTTCTTC	CASSQDFPGLAEKYNEQFF
TRBJ2-4	TRBV7-9	NA	NA	TGTGCCAGCAGCTTACCCCCGGGGGATCCCAAAAACATTCAGTACTTC	CASSLPPGDPKNIQYF
TRBJ2-1	TRBV7-5	once	NA	TGTGCCACCGGGAGGGGAAACTACAATGAGCAGTTCTTC	CATGRGNYNEQFF
TRBJ2-1	TRBV10-3	few	TRBD2	TGTGCCATCAGTGATCAGGGTGATCAGACTAGCGAGGACAATGAGCAGTTCTTC	CAISDQGDQTSEDNEQFF
TRBJ1-5	TRBV10-3	NA	TRBD1	TGTGCCACCGACGACAGGGGGGCCAATCAGCCCCAGCATTTT	CATDDRGANQPQHF
TRBJ1-5	TRBV15	NA	NA	TGTGCCACCAGCAAGGAGGAACGAGCGGTCAATAGCAATCAGCCCCAGCATTTT	CATSKEERAVNSNQPQHF
TRBJ1-3	TRBV6-5	few	TRBD1	TGTGCCAGCAGTTGGGACAGGGGAAACACCATATATTTT	CASSWDRGNTIYF
TRBJ1-2	TRBV5-6	NA	TRBD1	TGTGCCAGCAGCTTGGGAGCTACAGGGGGCGCAGACTATGGCTACACCTTC	CASSLGATGGADYGYTF
TRBJ1-1	TRBV5-1	NA	NA	TGCGCCAGCAGCTTGGCAGGGGAGAACACTGAAGCTTTCTTT	CASSLAGENTEAFF
TRBJ2-5	TRBV30	NA	TRBD2	TGTGCCTGGACGGGTAGCGGGAGTGTAGAGACCCAGTACTTC	CAWTGSGSVETQYF
TRBJ2-1	TRBV5-4	NA	TRBD2	TGTGCCAGCAGCTTTTACCGGGGGGGATATTACAATGAGCAGTTCTTC	CASSFYRGGYYNEQFF
TRBJ2-1	TRBV9	few	TRBD2	TGTGCCAGCAGCCTAAAACTAGCGGGAGCATACAATGAGCAGTTCTTC	CASSLKLAGAYNEQFF
TRBJ2-6	TRBV19	NA	NA	TGTGCCAGTAGTTCAGGGCCTGGGGCCAACGTCCTGACTTTC	CASSSGPGANVLTF
TRBJ1-1	TRBV9	NA	NA	TGTGCCAGCAACAGGGTGACTGAAGCTTTCTTT	CASNRVTEAFF
TRBJ1-2	TRBV12-3/TRBV12-4	NA	NA	TGTGCCAGCAGTGAACTGGACAGAAATGGCTACACCTTC	CASSELDRNGYTF
TRBJ1-5	TRBV7-2	once	NA	TGTGCCAGCAGCATTTACAGCGGACCCCAGCATTTT	CASSIYSGPQHF
TRBJ2-1	TRBV28	NA	NA	TGTGCCAGCAGTTTGCGAAATGAGCAGTTCTTC	CASSLRNEQFF
TRBJ1-1	TRBV19	once	NA	TGTGCCAGTAGTTGGACAAAACGGGGGGACACTGAAGCTTTCTTT	CASSWTKRGDTEAFF
TRBJ1-1	TRBV12-3/TRBV12-4	NA	NA	TGTGCCAGCGCCATGACAGGGAACACTGAAGCTTTCTTT	CASAMTGNTEAFF
TRBJ2-7	TRBV5-4	NA	TRBD2	TGTGCCAGCAGCTCAGGACTAGCGGGTATCTCCTACGAGCAGTACTTC	CASSSGLAGISYEQYF